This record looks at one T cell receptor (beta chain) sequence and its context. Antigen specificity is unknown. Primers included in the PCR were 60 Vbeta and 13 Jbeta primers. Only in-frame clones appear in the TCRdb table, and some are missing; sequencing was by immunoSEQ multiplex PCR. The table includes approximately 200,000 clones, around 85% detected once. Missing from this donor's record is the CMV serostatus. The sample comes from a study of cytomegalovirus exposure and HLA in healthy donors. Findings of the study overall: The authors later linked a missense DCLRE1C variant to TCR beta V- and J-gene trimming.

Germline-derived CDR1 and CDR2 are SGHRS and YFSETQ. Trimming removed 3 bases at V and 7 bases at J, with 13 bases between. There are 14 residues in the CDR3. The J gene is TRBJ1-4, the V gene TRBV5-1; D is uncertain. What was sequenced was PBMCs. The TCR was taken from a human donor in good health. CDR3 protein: CASSSGRRGEKLFF. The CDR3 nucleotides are TGCGCCAGCAGCTCCGGGAGGCGGGGTGAAAAACTGTTTTTT.